This T cell receptor beta chain was profiled in a study of T cell responses to AZD1222 COVID-19 vaccine. With regard to this clone: The antigen remains unidentified.

The method was immunoSEQ multiplex PCR; TCRdb's version includes in-frame clones alone and lacks a portion of them. The data hold 100,000 to 150,000 clones, with roughly 91% observed a single time. Study-level results: Repertoire sampling occurred only after the peak T cell response. White British donors predominated, females outnumbered males, and clonal diversity was possibly underestimated. Vaccine-related CD4 TCRs covered spike, predominating at 160-218 and 743-854.

Germline trimming cut 4 bases from V and 3 bases from J; bases unmatched to any gene: 3. Germline V gene data show CDR1 as SGHNT and CDR2 as YYREEE (reference sequence). The CDR3 is 14 residues long. Samples with a second dose at about 4 or about 12 weeks were pooled together. The sequence was obtained from an adult who received the AZD1222 COVID-19 vaccine. Source: peripheral blood, taken 28 days after the second AZD1222 dose. The chain links TRBV5-4 to TRBJ1-4, with 7 bases identical to TRBD1. CDR3 nucleotide sequence: TGTGCCAGCAGCCCCGGGACAGCTAATGAAAAACTGTTTTTT. This translates into CASSPGTANEKLFF.